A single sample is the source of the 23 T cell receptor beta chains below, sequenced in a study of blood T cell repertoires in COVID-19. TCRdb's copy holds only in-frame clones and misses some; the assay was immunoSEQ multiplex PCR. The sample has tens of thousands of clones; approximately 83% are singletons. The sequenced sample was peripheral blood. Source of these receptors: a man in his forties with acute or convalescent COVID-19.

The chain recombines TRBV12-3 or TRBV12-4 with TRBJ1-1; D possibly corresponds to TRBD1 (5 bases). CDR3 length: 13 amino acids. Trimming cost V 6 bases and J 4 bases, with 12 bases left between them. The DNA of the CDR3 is TGTGCCAGCAGGAACGGGGGGTTCACTGAAGCTTTCTTT. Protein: CASRNGGFTEAFF.

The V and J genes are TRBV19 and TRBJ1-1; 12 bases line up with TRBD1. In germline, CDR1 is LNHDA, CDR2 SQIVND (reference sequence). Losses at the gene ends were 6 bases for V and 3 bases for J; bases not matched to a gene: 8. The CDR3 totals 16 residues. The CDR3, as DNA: TGTGCCAGTAGCTTCCGGGACAGGGGGCGCGACACTGAAGCTTTCTTT. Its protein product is CASSFRDRGRDTEAFF.

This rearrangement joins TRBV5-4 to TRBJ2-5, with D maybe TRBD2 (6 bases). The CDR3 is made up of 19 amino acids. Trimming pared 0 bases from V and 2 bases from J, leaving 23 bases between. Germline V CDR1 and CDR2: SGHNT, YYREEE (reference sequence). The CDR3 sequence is CASSLGPFGGGSSQETQYF. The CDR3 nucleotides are TGTGCCAGCAGCTTGGGTCCCTTCGGGGGTGGTAGCTCACAAGAGACCCAGTACTTC.

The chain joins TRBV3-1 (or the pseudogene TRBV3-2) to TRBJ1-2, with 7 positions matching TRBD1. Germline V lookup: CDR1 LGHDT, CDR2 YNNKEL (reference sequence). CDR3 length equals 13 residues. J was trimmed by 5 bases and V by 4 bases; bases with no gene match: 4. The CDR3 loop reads CASSPGTAYGYTF. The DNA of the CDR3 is TGTGCCAGCAGCCCCGGGACAGCTTATGGCTACACCTTC.

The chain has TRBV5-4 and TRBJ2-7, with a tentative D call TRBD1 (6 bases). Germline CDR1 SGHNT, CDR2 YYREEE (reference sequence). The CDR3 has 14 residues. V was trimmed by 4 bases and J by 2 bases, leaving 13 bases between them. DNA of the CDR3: TGTGCCAGCAGCAAACTGGACAGACCCTACGAGCAGTACTTC. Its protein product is CASSKLDRPYEQYF.

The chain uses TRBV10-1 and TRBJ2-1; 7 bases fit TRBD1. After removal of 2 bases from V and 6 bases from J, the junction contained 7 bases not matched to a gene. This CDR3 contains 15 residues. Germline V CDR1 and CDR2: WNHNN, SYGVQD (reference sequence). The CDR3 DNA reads TGCGCCAGCAGTGAGAGGGACAGACCCACCAATGAGCAGTTCTTC. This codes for CASSERDRPTNEQFF.

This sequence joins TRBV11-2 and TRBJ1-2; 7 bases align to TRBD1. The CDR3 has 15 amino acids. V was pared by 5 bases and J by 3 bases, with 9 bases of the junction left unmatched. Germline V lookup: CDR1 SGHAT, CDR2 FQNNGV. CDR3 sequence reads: CASSLGQGGDYGYTF. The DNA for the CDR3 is TGTGCCAGCAGCCTCGGGCAGGGGGGAGACTATGGCTACACCTTC.

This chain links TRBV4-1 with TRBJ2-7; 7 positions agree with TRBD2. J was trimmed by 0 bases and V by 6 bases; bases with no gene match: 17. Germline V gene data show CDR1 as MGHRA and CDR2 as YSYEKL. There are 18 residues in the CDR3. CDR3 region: CASSIGEMGGISSYEQYF. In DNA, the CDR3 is TGCGCCAGCAGTATTGGCGAGATGGGGGGGATTAGCTCCTACGAGCAGTACTTC.

CDR3 DNA sequence: TGTGCCAGCAGCCCAGAGGACAGGAGGTACTACGAGCAGTACTTC. As protein: CASSPEDRRYYEQYF. The rearrangement joins TRBV5-6 to TRBJ2-7; 7 bases fit TRBD1. From germline, CDR1 is SGHDT and CDR2 YYEEEE. The CDR3 runs 15 residues. Trimming removed 4 bases from V and 3 bases from J; junction bases left unmatched: 10.

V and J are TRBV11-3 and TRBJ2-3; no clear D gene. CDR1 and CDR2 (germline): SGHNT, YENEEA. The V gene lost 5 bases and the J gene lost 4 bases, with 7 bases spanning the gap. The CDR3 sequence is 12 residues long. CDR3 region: CASSPPADTQYF. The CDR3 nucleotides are TGTGCCAGCAGCCCCCCAGCAGATACGCAGTATTTT.

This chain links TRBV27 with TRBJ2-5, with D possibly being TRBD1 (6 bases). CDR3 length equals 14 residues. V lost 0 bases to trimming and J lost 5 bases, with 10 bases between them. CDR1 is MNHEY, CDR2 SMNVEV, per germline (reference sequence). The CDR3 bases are TGTGCCAGCAGTTTATCTAATAGGGGGGAGACCCAGTACTTC. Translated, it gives CASSLSNRGETQYF.

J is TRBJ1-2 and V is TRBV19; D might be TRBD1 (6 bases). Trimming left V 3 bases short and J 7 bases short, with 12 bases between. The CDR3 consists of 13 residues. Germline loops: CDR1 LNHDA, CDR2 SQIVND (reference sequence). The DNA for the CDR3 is TGTGCCAGTAGTATTGGCCAGGGGAGTGGCTACACCTTC. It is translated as CASSIGQGSGYTF.

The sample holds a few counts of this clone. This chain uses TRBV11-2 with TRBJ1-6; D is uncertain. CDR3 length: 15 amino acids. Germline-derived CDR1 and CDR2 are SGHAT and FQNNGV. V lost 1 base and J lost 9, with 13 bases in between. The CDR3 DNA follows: TGTGCCAGCAGCTTAGCGGGTAGGGAGGGTTCACCCCTCCACTTT. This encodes CASSLAGREGSPLHF.

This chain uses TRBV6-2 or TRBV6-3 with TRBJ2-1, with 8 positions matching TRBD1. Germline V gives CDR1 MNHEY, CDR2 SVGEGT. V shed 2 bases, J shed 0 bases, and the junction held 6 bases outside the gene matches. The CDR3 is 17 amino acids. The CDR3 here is CASSYGGQGGSYNEQFF. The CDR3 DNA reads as TGTGCCAGCAGTTACGGCGGACAGGGCGGCTCCTACAATGAGCAGTTCTTC.

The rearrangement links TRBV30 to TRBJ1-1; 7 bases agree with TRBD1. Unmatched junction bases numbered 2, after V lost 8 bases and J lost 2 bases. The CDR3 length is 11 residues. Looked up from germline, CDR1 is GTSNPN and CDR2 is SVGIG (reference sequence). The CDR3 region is CAGDRNTEAFF. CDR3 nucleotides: TGTGCCGGGGACAGAAACACTGAAGCTTTCTTT.

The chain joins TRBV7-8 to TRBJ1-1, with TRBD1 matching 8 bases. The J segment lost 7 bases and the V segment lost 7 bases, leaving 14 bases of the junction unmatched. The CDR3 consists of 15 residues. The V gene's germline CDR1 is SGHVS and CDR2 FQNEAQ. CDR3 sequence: CASTELSRGQGEAFF. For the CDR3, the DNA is TGTGCCAGCACCGAGTTATCCAGGGGGCAGGGTGAAGCTTTCTTT.

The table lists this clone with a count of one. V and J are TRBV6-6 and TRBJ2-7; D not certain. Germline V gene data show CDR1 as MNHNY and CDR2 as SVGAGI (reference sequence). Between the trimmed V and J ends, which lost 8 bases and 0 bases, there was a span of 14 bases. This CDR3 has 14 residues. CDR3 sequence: CASEEGGYSYEQYF. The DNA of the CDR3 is TGTGCCAGCGAAGAAGGCGGATACTCCTACGAGCAGTACTTC.

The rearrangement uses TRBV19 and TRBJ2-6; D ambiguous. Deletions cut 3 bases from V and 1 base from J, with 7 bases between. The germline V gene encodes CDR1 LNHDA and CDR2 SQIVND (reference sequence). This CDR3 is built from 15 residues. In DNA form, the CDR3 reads TGTGCCAGTAGTATTCCAGGATCTGGGGCCAACGTCCTGACTTTC. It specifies CASSIPGSGANVLTF.

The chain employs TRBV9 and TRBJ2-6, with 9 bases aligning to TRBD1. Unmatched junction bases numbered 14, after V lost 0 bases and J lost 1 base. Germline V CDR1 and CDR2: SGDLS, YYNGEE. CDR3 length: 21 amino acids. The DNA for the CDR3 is TGTGCCAGCAGCGTAGAAAGAGGGTTAGGGACAGGGTGGTCTGGGGCCAACGTCCTGACTTTC. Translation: CASSVERGLGTGWSGANVLTF.

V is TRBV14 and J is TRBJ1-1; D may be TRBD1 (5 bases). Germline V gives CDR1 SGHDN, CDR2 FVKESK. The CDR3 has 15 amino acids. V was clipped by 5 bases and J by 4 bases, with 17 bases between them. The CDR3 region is CASSEARGKGTEAFF. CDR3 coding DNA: TGTGCCAGCAGCGAGGCCCGGGGGAAGGGCACTGAAGCTTTCTTT. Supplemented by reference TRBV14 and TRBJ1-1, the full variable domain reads EAGVTQFPSHSVIEKGQTVTLRCDPISGHDNLYWYRRVMGKEIKFLLHFVKESKQDESGMPNNRFLAERTGGTYSTLKVQPAELEDSGVYFCASSEARGKGTEAFFGQGTRLTVV.

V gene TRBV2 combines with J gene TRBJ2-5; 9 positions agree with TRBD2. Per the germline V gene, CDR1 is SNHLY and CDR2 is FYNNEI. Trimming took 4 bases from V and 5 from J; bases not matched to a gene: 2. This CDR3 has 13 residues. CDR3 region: CASSGGGAETQYF. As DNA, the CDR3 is TGTGCCAGCAGTGGCGGGGGGGCCGAGACCCAGTACTTC.

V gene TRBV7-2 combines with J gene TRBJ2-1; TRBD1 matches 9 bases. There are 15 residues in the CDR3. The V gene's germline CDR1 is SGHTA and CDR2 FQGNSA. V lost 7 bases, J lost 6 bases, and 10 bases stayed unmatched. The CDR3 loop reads CASTPQDRGFNEQFF. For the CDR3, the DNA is TGTGCCAGCACCCCCCAGGACAGGGGATTCAATGAGCAGTTCTTC.

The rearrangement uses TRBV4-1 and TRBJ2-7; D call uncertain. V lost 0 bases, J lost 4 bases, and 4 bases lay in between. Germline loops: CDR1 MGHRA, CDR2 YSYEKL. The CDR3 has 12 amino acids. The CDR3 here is CASSQDGYEQYF. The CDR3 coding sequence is TGCGCCAGCAGCCAAGACGGTTACGAGCAGTACTTC.